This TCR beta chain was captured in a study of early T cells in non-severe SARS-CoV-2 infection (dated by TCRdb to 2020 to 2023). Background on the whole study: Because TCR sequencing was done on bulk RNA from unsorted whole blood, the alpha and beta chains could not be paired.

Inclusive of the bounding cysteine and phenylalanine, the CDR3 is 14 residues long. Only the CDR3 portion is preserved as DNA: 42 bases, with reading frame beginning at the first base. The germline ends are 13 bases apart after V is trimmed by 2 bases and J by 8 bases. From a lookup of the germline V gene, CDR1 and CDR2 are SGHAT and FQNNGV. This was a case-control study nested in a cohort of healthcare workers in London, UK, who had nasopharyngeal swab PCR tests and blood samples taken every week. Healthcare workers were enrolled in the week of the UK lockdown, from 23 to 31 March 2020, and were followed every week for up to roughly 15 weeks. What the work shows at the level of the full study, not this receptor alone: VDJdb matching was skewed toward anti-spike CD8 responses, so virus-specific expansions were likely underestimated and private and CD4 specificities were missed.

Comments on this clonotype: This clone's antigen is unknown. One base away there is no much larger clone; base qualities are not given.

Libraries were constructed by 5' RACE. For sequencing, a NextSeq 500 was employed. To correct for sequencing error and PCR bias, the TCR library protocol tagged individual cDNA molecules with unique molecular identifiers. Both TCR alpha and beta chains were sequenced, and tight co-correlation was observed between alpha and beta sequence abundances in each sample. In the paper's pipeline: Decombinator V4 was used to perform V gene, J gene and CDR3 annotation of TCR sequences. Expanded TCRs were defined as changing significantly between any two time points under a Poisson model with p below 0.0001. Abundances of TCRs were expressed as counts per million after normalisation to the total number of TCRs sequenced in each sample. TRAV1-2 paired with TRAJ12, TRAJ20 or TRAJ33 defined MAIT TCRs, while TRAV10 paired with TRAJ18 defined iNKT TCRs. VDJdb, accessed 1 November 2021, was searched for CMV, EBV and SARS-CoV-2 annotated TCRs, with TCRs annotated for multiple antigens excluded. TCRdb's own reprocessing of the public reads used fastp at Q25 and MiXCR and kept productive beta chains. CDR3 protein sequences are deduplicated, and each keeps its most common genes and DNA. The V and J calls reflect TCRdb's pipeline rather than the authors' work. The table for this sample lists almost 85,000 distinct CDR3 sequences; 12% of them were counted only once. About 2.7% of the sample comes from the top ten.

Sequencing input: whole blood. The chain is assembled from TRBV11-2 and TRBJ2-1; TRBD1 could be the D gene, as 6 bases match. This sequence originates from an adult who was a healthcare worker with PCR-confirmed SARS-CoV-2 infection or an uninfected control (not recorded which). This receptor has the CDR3 CASSLWSGADEQFF. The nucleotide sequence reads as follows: TGTGCCAGCAGCTTATGGTCAGGGGCAGATGAGCAGTTCTTC. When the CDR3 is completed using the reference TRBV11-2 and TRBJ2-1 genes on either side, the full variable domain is EAGVAQSPRYKIIEKRQSVAFWCNPISGHATLYWYQQILGQGPKLLIQFQNNGVVDDSQLPKDRFSAERLKGVDSTLKIQPAKLEDSAVYLCASSLWSGADEQFFGPGTRLTVL.